This TCR beta chain came from a study of cytomegalovirus exposure and HLA in healthy donors. The length of the CDR3 is 17 residues. It was with 60 Vbeta and 13 Jbeta primers that the PCR ran. Repertoires were generated with immunoSEQ multiplex PCR, while TCRdb's copy carries only in-frame clones and drops some. The sample lists roughly 100,000 clones; 75% to 80% were seen once. This rearrangement joins TRBV21-1 to TRBJ1-1; the table calls TRBD1, which could not be checked here. TRBV21-1 is recorded as a pseudogene. The sample comprised PBMCs. The receptor comes from a male donor in good health and CMV-seropositive. CDR3: CASSKAQRTGEKFEAFF. The DNA for the CDR3 is TGTGCCAGCAGCAAAGCGCAGAGGACAGGTGAAAAATTTGAAGCTTTCTTT.